These 2 T cell receptor beta chains were sequenced from one sample in a study of vaccination and CD4 T cells after COVID-19. Treatment here: approximately 9-day PBMC culture with coronavirus spike peptide pools or control peptides (ViraFEST assay). Their antigens remain unidentified. The assay that was used to sequence DNA from cultured CD4+ T cells was the Oncomine TCR Beta short-read assay. One entry per CDR3 protein results from TCRdb running MiXCR on the PCR reads. The sample consists of about 10,000 distinct CDR3 sequences, approximately 26% of them appearing once. The material sequenced was CD4+ T cells from blood, cultured in vitro, taken before SARS-CoV-2 vaccination. The receptors originated from a human donor who received a COVID-19 vaccine.

This clonotype was detected a few times. The chain recombines TRBV19 with TRBJ1-5, with 8 bases matching TRBD1. This CDR3 region has 19 residues. The V segment lost 0 bases and the J segment 2 bases; nucleotides outside the gene matches: 12. CDR1 is LNHDA, CDR2 SQIVND, per germline (reference sequence). The CDR3 nucleotides are TGTGCCAGTAGTATAGAGGCCAGGGGGCGGGAGAAGGGCAATCAGCCCCAGCATTTT. Translation: CASSIEARGREKGNQPQHF.

This clonotype was seen only a few times. The chain couples TRBV21-1 to TRBJ2-7; whether TRBD2, the table's D call, matches the DNA was not checked. TRBV21-1 is noted as a pseudogene. The CDR3 length is 17 residues. Here the CDR3 reads CASSTHRCGGDSYEQYF. The DNA for the CDR3 is TGTGCCAGCAGCACACACAGGTGCGGGGGGGACTCCTACGAGCAGTACTTC.